The present T cell receptor beta chain was sequenced within a study of identical twins. Regarding the study as a whole: Weaker excess twin sharing was observed in beta out-of-frame sequences. Excess low generation probability was seen in twin-shared out-of-frame alpha sequences.

CDR3 length: 13 amino acids. V shed 4 bases and J shed 2 bases, with 9 bases lying between them. Germline V gene sequence: CDR1 SGHKS, CDR2 YYEKEE (reference sequence). To note about this clonotype: Its specificity is unknown.

Via MiXCR, TCRdb re-called the 5' RACE reads, giving one row per CDR3 protein. The profile covers 200,000 to 250,000 distinct CDR3 sequences, with roughly 7% appearing a single time and 3.6% taken by the ten largest. This sample also appeared in a second study, on yellow fever vaccine responses in identical twins.

This TCR derives from a woman younger than 35 in good health. Sequencing was carried out using memory (CD45RO+) T cells sorted from blood. The chain links TRBV5-5 to TRBJ2-5, with D maybe TRBD1 (6 bases). The CDR3 protein is CASSTGQQETQYF. CDR3 DNA sequence: TGTGCCAGCAGCACCGGACAGCAAGAGACCCAGTACTTC.